Listed below are T cell receptor beta chains from one sample, sequenced in a study of CD8 T cells in ankylosing spondylitis. TCRdb reprocessed the 5' RACE reads via MiXCR and lists one record per CDR3 protein. The sample contains fewer than 750,000 distinct CDR3 sequences, roughly 20% of which appear only once. The sequenced sample consisted of blood, either unsorted or a sorted T cell fraction (not recorded which). The receptors were sampled from a male donor with ankylosing spondylitis. CDR3s include the opening cysteine and the closing phenylalanine or tryptophan. A D gene is named only where the DNA matches it firmly. Only some rows state a clone size, as once, few, many or a class for expanded clones.

j_call clone_size d_call v_call cdr3_aa cdr3_nt
TRBJ2-1 NA TRBD2 TRBV9 CASGYSGAMPYNEQFF TGTGCCAGCGGTTATAGCGGGGCGATGCCCTACAATGAGCAGTTCTTC
TRBJ2-1 few TRBD2 TRBV9 CASSVSGRDLSSYNEQFF TGTGCCAGCAGCGTTAGCGGGAGGGACCTGAGCTCCTACAATGAGCAGTTCTTC
TRBJ2-1 few TRBD2 TRBV20-1 CSAKSGRSHNEQFF TGCAGTGCTAAAAGCGGGAGGTCCCACAATGAGCAGTTCTTC
TRBJ2-7 NA NA TRBV10-2 CASRDSKSSYEQYF TGCGCCAGCAGGGACTCCAAGAGCTCCTACGAGCAGTACTTC
TRBJ1-2 few NA TRBV7-2 CASSHKTTWYGYTF TGTGCCAGCAGCCATAAGACAACGTGGTATGGCTACACCTTC
TRBJ1-1 NA NA TRBV7-2 CASRSGRGTEAFF TGTGCCAGCAGAAGCGGTCGAGGGACTGAAGCTTTCTTT
TRBJ2-5 few NA TRBV20-1 CSAGDRVTQYF TGCAGTGCGGGGGACCGGGTGACCCAGTACTTC
TRBJ2-7 NA TRBD2 TRBV27 CASSAGGPKSEQYF TGTGCCAGCAGTGCGGGAGGGCCCAAAAGCGAGCAGTACTTC
TRBJ1-6 NA NA TRBV5-1 CASSSGGRSGASPLHF TGCGCCAGCAGCTCGGGGGGCCGGTCCGGGGCTTCACCCCTCCACTTT
TRBJ1-5 NA TRBD1 TRBV28 CASQGTGRQPQHF TGTGCCAGCCAGGGGACAGGGCGTCAGCCCCAGCATTTT
TRBJ2-1 once NA TRBV7-2 CASSLVVESAEQFF TGTGCCAGCAGCTTAGTGGTAGAGTCGGCTGAGCAGTTCTTC
TRBJ2-1 NA NA TRBV12-3/TRBV12-4 CASSFEPPGDEQFF TGTGCCAGCAGTTTTGAGCCCCCGGGGGATGAGCAGTTCTTC
TRBJ2-7 few NA TRBV7-9 CASGGGPYEQYF TGTGCCAGCGGCGGCGGCCCCTACGAGCAGTACTTC
TRBJ1-5 few NA TRBV5-5 CASSLVIGDNQPQHF TGTGCCAGCAGCTTGGTTATTGGGGATAATCAGCCCCAGCATTTT
TRBJ2-1 NA NA TRBV6-1 CASSRRDNNEQFF TGTGCCAGCAGCCGCCGGGACAACAATGAGCAGTTCTTC
TRBJ2-5 few TRBD2 TRBV4-1 CASSQGGTSGPIPQETQYF TGCGCCAGCAGCCAAGGCGGGACTAGCGGGCCTATACCGCAAGAGACCCAGTACTTC
TRBJ2-5 few NA TRBV6-1 CASSQGLFYAQETQYF TGTGCCAGCAGTCAGGGACTTTTCTACGCCCAAGAGACCCAGTACTTC
TRBJ1-3 few TRBD1 TRBV7-6 CASSITGGASGNTIYF TGTGCCAGCAGCATAACAGGGGGCGCCTCTGGAAACACCATATATTTT
TRBJ2-4 few NA TRBV29-1 CSVGTDLAKNIQYF TGCAGCGTTGGAACTGACCTAGCCAAAAACATTCAGTACTTC
TRBJ1-3 few NA TRBV20-1 CSASSGGLGNTIYF TGCAGTGCCAGCTCGGGTGGTCTGGGAAACACCATATATTTT
TRBJ2-1 few NA TRBV5-1 CASSFQEKQFF TGCGCCAGCAGCTTTCAGGAAAAGCAGTTCTTC
TRBJ2-2 NA TRBD2 TRBV18 CASSPTGTSDTGELFF TGTGCCAGCTCACCAACCGGGACTAGCGACACCGGGGAGCTGTTTTTT
TRBJ1-6 NA NA TRBV19 CASSSQEGSPLHF TGTGCCAGTAGTAGCCAAGAAGGGTCACCCCTCCACTTT
TRBJ1-2 few NA TRBV5-1 CASRRVQELSGYTF TGCGCCAGCAGACGGGTGCAGGAATTGAGTGGCTACACCTTC
TRBJ2-1 few NA TRBV5-1 CASSPAPSAGQKQFF TGCGCCAGCAGCCCGGCACCGTCAGCAGGACAGAAGCAGTTCTTC
TRBJ1-1 few NA TRBV7-9 CASSLAPQGNTEAFF TGTGCCAGCAGCTTAGCCCCCCAGGGGAACACTGAAGCTTTCTTT
TRBJ2-1 NA TRBD1 TRBV6-1 CASKTGQGGHEQFF TGTGCCAGCAAGACGGGACAGGGTGGGCATGAGCAGTTCTTC
TRBJ2-4 NA TRBD1 TRBV4-1 CASSQTWGQGKNIQYF TGCGCCAGCAGCCAGACCTGGGGACAGGGCAAAAACATTCAGTACTTC
TRBJ2-2 few TRBD2 TRBV4-2 CASSQIAGGNTGELFF TGTGCCAGCAGCCAAATAGCGGGGGGGAACACCGGGGAGCTGTTTTTT
TRBJ2-1 NA TRBD2 TRBV7-2 CASSLSGRFQFF TGTGCCAGCAGCCTCAGCGGGAGGTTCCAGTTCTTC
TRBJ2-7 NA NA TRBV10-3 CAISLQGATYEQYF TGTGCCATCAGTCTACAGGGCGCTACCTACGAGCAGTACTTC
TRBJ1-6 many NA TRBV7-8 CASSLLRGDSPLHF TGTGCCAGCAGCTTACTCAGGGGAGACTCACCCCTCCACTTT
TRBJ1-5 NA NA TRBV5-4 CASSMTPNQPQHF TGTGCCAGCAGCATGACCCCGAATCAGCCCCAGCATTTT
TRBJ2-1 few TRBD2 TRBV19 CASSGGLAINSYNEQFF TGTGCCAGTAGTGGGGGACTAGCAATTAACTCCTACAATGAGCAGTTCTTC
TRBJ2-1 few TRBD2 TRBV20-1 CSARDLRLADSYNEQFF TGCAGTGCTAGAGATCTTCGGCTAGCGGACTCCTACAATGAGCAGTTCTTC
TRBJ2-7 NA NA TRBV7-9 CASSSNSRGSHEQYF TGTGCCAGCAGCTCCAACTCCAGGGGTTCCCACGAGCAGTACTTC
TRBJ2-1 few NA TRBV20-1 CSARDLYEQFF TGCAGTGCTAGAGACCTGTATGAGCAGTTCTTC
TRBJ2-7 NA TRBD2 TRBV13 CASSSALAGVYEQYF TGTGCCAGCAGCTCGGCGCTAGCGGGGGTCTACGAGCAGTACTTC
TRBJ2-1 few NA TRBV7-7 CASSSGALGEQFF TGTGCCAGCAGCTCGGGCGCCCTTGGGGAGCAGTTCTTC
TRBJ2-2 NA NA TRBV6-2/TRBV6-3 CASSYDEGLNTGELFF TGTGCCAGCAGTTATGATGAGGGACTGAACACCGGGGAGCTGTTTTTT
TRBJ2-1 few TRBD1 TRBV6-1 CASRGTGAEQFF TGTGCCAGCAGGGGGACAGGGGCTGAGCAGTTCTTC
TRBJ2-3 NA NA TRBV7-9 CASSLTDTDTQYF TGTGCCAGCAGCTTGACGGATACAGATACGCAGTATTTT
TRBJ2-7 NA NA TRBV11-1 CASSSQGYDGFEQYF TGTGCCAGCAGCTCCCAGGGTTACGATGGATTCGAGCAGTACTTC
TRBJ2-1 NA TRBD2 TRBV29-1 CSVAKTSGGYNEQFF TGCAGCGTCGCAAAAACTAGCGGGGGCTACAATGAGCAGTTCTTC
TRBJ2-7 few NA TRBV5-1 CASSSQGGVHEQYF TGCGCCAGCAGCTCACAGGGGGGGGTCCACGAGCAGTACTTC
TRBJ1-2 few NA TRBV27 CASSPRAPPGYTF TGTGCCAGCAGTCCCCGGGCCCCCCCTGGCTACACCTTC
TRBJ1-2 NA TRBD1 TRBV5-1 CASSSRQGVGYTF TGCGCCAGCAGCTCGCGACAGGGCGTTGGCTACACCTTC
TRBJ2-1 few TRBD2 TRBV30 CAWSPPEGGRPYPNNEQFF TGTGCCTGGAGTCCCCCGGAGGGCGGGAGGCCCTACCCGAACAATGAGCAGTTCTTC
TRBJ2-3 few NA TRBV7-9 CASSFSGQPTDTQYF TGTGCCAGCAGTTTCTCGGGACAACCCACAGATACGCAGTATTTT
TRBJ2-7 NA NA TRBV2 CASSPSVQTYEQYF TGTGCCAGCAGCCCGAGCGTACAGACCTACGAGCAGTACTTC
TRBJ2-3 NA NA TRBV7-2 CASSARGASTDTQYF TGTGCCAGCAGCGCCCGGGGGGCGAGCACAGATACGCAGTATTTT
TRBJ2-7 NA NA TRBV9 CASSGGPSAMAYEQYF TGTGCCAGCAGCGGGGGCCCTAGTGCCATGGCCTACGAGCAGTACTTC
TRBJ1-6 few NA TRBV5-5 CASSFLDPHSPLHF TGTGCCAGCAGCTTTCTTGACCCTCATTCACCCCTCCACTTT
TRBJ2-1 few TRBD2 TRBV6-2/TRBV6-3 CASTLAVLNNEQFF TGTGCCAGCACCCTAGCGGTATTAAACAATGAGCAGTTCTTC
TRBJ2-7 once NA TRBV24-1 CATSGFGYEQYF TGTGCCACCAGTGGATTCGGCTACGAGCAGTACTTC
TRBJ2-5 NA NA TRBV9 CASSRLGSKETQYF TGTGCCAGCAGCCGGCTCGGGTCAAAAGAGACCCAGTACTTC
TRBJ2-2 few NA TRBV29-1 CSVYYTGELFF TGCAGCGTGTACTACACCGGGGAGCTGTTTTTT
TRBJ1-1 few NA TRBV5-6 CASSLVGFAEAFF TGTGCCAGCAGCTTGGTAGGGTTCGCTGAAGCTTTCTTT
TRBJ2-7 many TRBD1 TRBV27 CASSRDRDHYEQYF TGTGCCAGCAGTAGGGACAGGGACCACTACGAGCAGTACTTC
TRBJ2-1 NA NA TRBV5-1 CASSLAGEEQFF TGCGCCAGCAGCTTGGCTGGGGAGGAGCAGTTCTTC